These 31 T cell receptor beta chains originate from one sample sequenced in a study of blood T cell repertoires in COVID-19. The assay was immunoSEQ multiplex PCR, and TCRdb's table has in-frame clones only and misses some. In the table there are roughly 140,000 clones, 60% to 85% of which are singletons. The specimen sequenced was peripheral blood. The receptors come from a woman aged 55-75 years with acute or convalescent COVID-19.

V usage is TRBV29-1 and J usage is TRBJ2-7; 9 nucleotides match TRBD2. V shed 2 bases, J shed 4 bases, and the junction held 18 bases outside the gene matches. CDR1 and CDR2 from the germline V gene are SQVTM and ANQGSEA. The CDR3 consists of 18 residues. As DNA, the CDR3 is TGCAGCGTTGAAAGGGCTAGCGGGACCAAGAGTGGGGGTTACGAGCAGTACTTC. Amino acids: CSVERASGTKSGGYEQYF.

The CDR3 DNA reads as TGTGCCAGTCGGAACGGGAGGACGAACACCGGGGAGCTGTTTTTT. Translation: CASRNGRTNTGELFF. The J gene is TRBJ2-2, the V gene TRBV19, with 7 nucleotides matching TRBD2. The CDR3 has 15 amino acids. V lost 8 bases to trimming and J lost 0 bases; unmatched junction nucleotides: 6. The V gene's germline CDR1 is LNHDA and CDR2 SQIVND (reference sequence).

The V call is TRBV9, the J call TRBJ1-2; 7 nucleotides match TRBD1. CDR1 is SGDLS and CDR2 is YYNGEE in the germline V gene. This CDR3 has 15 residues. V shed 0 bases, J shed 4 bases, and the junction held 6 bases outside the gene matches. The DNA for the CDR3 is TGTGCCAGCAGCGTAGGGGCCAGGGGGAGCTATGGCTACACCTTC. Translation: CASSVGARGSYGYTF.

This chain links TRBV11-2 with TRBJ2-7; D is perhaps TRBD1 (5 bases). This CDR3 comprises 15 residues. Germline CDR1 is SGHAT and CDR2 is FQNNGV. V lost 4 bases and J 1 base, leaving 14 bases between the germline ends. Here the CDR3 reads CASSSRVGVSYEQYF. DNA of the CDR3: TGTGCCAGCAGCTCCCGGGTAGGGGTATCCTACGAGCAGTACTTC.

The V call is TRBV9, the J call TRBJ2-1; 7 nucleotides agree with TRBD2. V dropped 5 bases and J dropped 5; count of bases not matched to a gene: 4. This CDR3 has 13 residues. The germline V gene has CDR1 SGDLS and CDR2 YYNGEE. CDR3 protein: CASRGGSHNEQFF. DNA for the CDR3: TGTGCCAGCAGGGGCGGGAGTCACAATGAGCAGTTCTTC.

This clone appeared once. The V gene is TRBV12-3 or TRBV12-4, the J gene TRBJ2-1; D unclear. The CDR3 consists of 13 residues. Trimming cost V 4 bases and J 3 bases, with 7 bases left between them. CDR3 in amino acids: CASSSELYNEQFF. Written as DNA, the CDR3 is TGTGCCAGCAGTTCGGAGCTCTACAATGAGCAGTTCTTC.

This clone was detected a few times. J is TRBJ1-1 and V is TRBV5-1; 9 nucleotides agree with TRBD1. J was trimmed by 5 bases and V by 8 bases; bases with no gene match: 10. The germline V gene has CDR1 SGHRS and CDR2 YFSETQ. CDR3 length: 14 residues. The CDR3 bases are TGCGCCAGTATTCCGGGACAGGGATATACTGAAGCTTTCTTT. Its translation: CASIPGQGYTEAFF.

There are a few counts of this clone. The V and J genes are TRBV11-2 and TRBJ2-1, with 8 bases lining up with TRBD2. Per the germline V gene, CDR1 is SGHAT and CDR2 is FQNNGV. Trimming removed 3 bases from V and 9 bases from J; junction bases left unmatched: 16. This CDR3 comprises 17 residues. This chain's CDR3 is CASSFAGGRLLNPEQFF. As DNA, the CDR3 is TGTGCCAGCAGCTTTGCGGGAGGCAGACTCCTTAATCCTGAGCAGTTCTTC.

The V call is TRBV20-1, the J call TRBJ2-3; D remains ambiguous. The V gene's germline CDR1 is DFQATT and CDR2 SNEGSKA (reference sequence). Trimming cost V 4 bases and J 9 bases, with 11 bases left between them. The CDR3 extends over 11 amino acids. The CDR3 sequence is CSATHKPTQYF. In nucleotides, the CDR3 is TGCAGTGCTACACACAAACCCACGCAGTATTTT.

The CDR3 reads CASTTHRAGHYGYTF. In DNA, the CDR3 is TGTGCCAGCACCACTCACAGGGCCGGACACTATGGCTACACCTTC. This chain uses TRBV28 with TRBJ1-2, with D possibly being TRBD1 (6 bases). CDR3 length equals 15 residues. The V end lost 7 bases, the J end lost 3 bases, and 18 bases lay between the germline ends. The germline CDR1 and CDR2 sequences are MDHEN and SYDVKM.

Only one count was recorded for this clone. This chain uses TRBV5-1 with TRBJ1-4; 8 bases align to TRBD1. V lost 0 bases to trimming and J lost 6 bases; unmatched junction nucleotides: 4. The CDR3 loop spans 15 amino acids. Looked up from germline, CDR1 is SGHRS and CDR2 is YFSETQ. The CDR3 DNA reads TGCGCCAGCAGCTTGGTAGGCAGGGGGCATGAAAAACTGTTTTTT. This codes for CASSLVGRGHEKLFF.

The gene calls are TRBV10-3 and TRBJ1-5, with D possibly TRBD1 on 6 matching bases. This CDR3 contains 13 residues. The V and J ends lost 11 bases and 7 bases respectively, with 18 bases between them. CDR1 ENHRY and CDR2 SYGVKD come from the germline V gene. CDR3 sequence reads: CAAKSGGGQPQHF. The DNA for the CDR3 is TGTGCCGCCAAGAGCGGGGGCGGACAGCCCCAGCATTTT.

The V and J genes are TRBV19 and TRBJ2-2; D may be TRBD1 (5 bases). The CDR3 runs to 15 residues. CDR1 and CDR2 (germline): LNHDA, SQIVND (reference sequence). With 10 bases removed from V and 2 bases from J, the gap between germline ends came to 17 bases. CDR3 sequence: CATLKGAVNTGELFF. Here the CDR3 DNA reads TGTGCCACCCTTAAAGGGGCAGTAAACACCGGGGAGCTGTTTTTT.

The genes are TRBV6-6 and TRBJ2-1, with a possible D match to TRBD1 (5 bases). V lost 6 bases and J lost 7, with 13 bases in between. In germline, CDR1 is MNHNY, CDR2 SVGAGI (reference sequence). The CDR3 loop spans 13 amino acids. The CDR3 loop is CASRGQGLNEQFF. The CDR3 DNA follows: TGTGCCAGCAGGGGGCAGGGTTTAAATGAGCAGTTCTTC.

The chain links TRBV5-4 to TRBJ1-2; the D gene is possibly TRBD1 (6 bases). V shed 4 bases and J shed 6 bases, with 19 bases lying between them. Germline V gene lookup returns CDR1 SGHNT and CDR2 YYREEE (reference sequence). The CDR3 has 15 residues. CDR3 DNA sequence: TGTGCCAGCAGCGGGAGAGGGACACCGAGGGATGGCTACACCTTC. The encoded protein is CASSGRGTPRDGYTF.

The V and J genes are TRBV6-5 and TRBJ1-2, with D unresolved. The germline gives CDR1 MNHEY, CDR2 SVGAGI. This CDR3 spans 12 amino acids. The ends were cut back, 9 bases at V and 7 bases at J, with 15 bases in the middle. CDR3 bases: TGTGCCAGTCCACTCGGGGTGGGTGGCTACACCTTC. Residues: CASPLGVGGYTF.

The chain combines TRBV11-2 with TRBJ2-3, with D perhaps TRBD1 (5 bases). The ends were cut back, 1 base at V and 2 bases at J, with 13 bases in the middle. Germline values: CDR1 SGHAT, CDR2 FQNNGV. The CDR3 consists of 16 residues. CDR3 coding DNA: TGTGCCAGCAGCTTAGTTCCAAACAGGTACACAGATACGCAGTATTTT. It yields the protein CASSLVPNRYTDTQYF.

The rearrangement links TRBV2 to TRBJ2-1, with TRBD2 matching 10 bases. This CDR3 region has 19 residues. Losses at the gene ends were 11 bases for V and 5 bases for J; bases not matched to a gene: 24. Germline loops: CDR1 SNHLY, CDR2 FYNNEI. The CDR3 spells CALPRGASGSRLGDNEQFF. As DNA, the CDR3 is TGTGCCCTCCCCAGGGGGGCTAGCGGGAGTCGATTGGGGGACAATGAGCAGTTCTTC.

This clone is a singleton in its sample. The chain joins TRBV6-1 to TRBJ2-1; 12 bases are shared with TRBD2. The germline V gene has CDR1 MNHNS and CDR2 SASEGT. V was pared by 4 bases and J by 12 bases, with 13 bases of the junction left unmatched. The CDR3 sequence is 16 residues long. The CDR3 bases are TGTGCCAGCAGTGTTGAATCTAGCGGGAGGGCATTCGTGCAGTTCTTC. Translation gives CASSVESSGRAFVQFF.

The chain employs TRBV15 and TRBJ2-4, with TRBD2 identical over 7 bases. With V trimmed by 3 bases and J by 16 bases, 9 bases remained unmatched. CDR3 size: 12 residues. CDR1 is LNHNV, CDR2 YYDKDF, per germline (reference sequence). CDR3 protein: CATSRQGGRGYF. CDR3 in DNA: TGTGCCACCAGCAGGCAGGGAGGGAGAGGATACTTC.

J is TRBJ1-3 and V is TRBV2, with D possibly TRBD1 on 6 matching bases. CDR3 length: 12 amino acids. Germline assignment: CDR1 SNHLY and CDR2 FYNNEI. Trimming removed 6 bases from V and 7 bases from J, with 10 bases in between. The CDR3 loop reads CASREQGNTIYF. In DNA, the CDR3 is TGTGCCAGCAGAGAACAGGGTAACACCATATATTTT.

The chain is built from TRBV2 and TRBJ1-2; D is possibly TRBD1 (5 bases). The CDR3 has 11 residues. Trimming removed 11 bases at V and 6 bases at J, with 13 bases between. CDR1 and CDR2 (germline): SNHLY, FYNNEI. The CDR3 is CAYQGGNGYTF. The DNA of the CDR3 is TGTGCCTATCAGGGAGGGAATGGCTACACCTTC.

The rearrangement links TRBV28 to TRBJ1-2; the D is unclear. Germline V CDR1 and CDR2: MDHEN, SYDVKM. The CDR3 sequence is 15 residues long. Trimming shortened V by 3 bases and J by 3 bases, and 14 bases separated the two germline ends. CDR3 DNA: TGTGCCAGCAGTTTGGAATCGGGGTATGACTATGGCTACACCTTC. Translation gives CASSLESGYDYGYTF.

V usage is TRBV10-3 and J usage is TRBJ1-3; 8 positions match TRBD1. Per germline, CDR1 ENHRY and CDR2 SYGVKD. V was pared by 6 bases and J by 2 bases, with 6 bases of the junction left unmatched. This CDR3 comprises 15 residues. The CDR3 is CAIRILQGAGNTIYF. The CDR3 nucleotides are TGTGCCATCAGGATATTACAGGGGGCTGGAAACACCATATATTTT.

The genes are TRBV10-3 and TRBJ1-4; D unresolved. The CDR3 loop spans 17 amino acids. V was trimmed by 4 bases and J by 2 bases, leaving 17 bases between them. Germline V gene data show CDR1 as ENHRY and CDR2 as SYGVKD. The CDR3 loop reads CAISALPPTDTNEKLFF. CDR3 bases: TGTGCCATCAGTGCCCTTCCACCCACAGATACTAATGAAAAACTGTTTTTT.

The chain carries TRBV19 and TRBJ2-1; 7 bases agree with TRBD2. This CDR3 region has 15 residues. Germline lookup yields CDR1 LNHDA and CDR2 SQIVND (reference sequence). The V segment lost 5 bases and the J segment 8 bases; nucleotides outside the gene matches: 12. The DNA of the CDR3 is TGTGCCAGTAGTTTCGAGGGAGGGCCAGGGTATGAGCAGTTCTTC. This translates into CASSFEGGPGYEQFF. Supplemented by reference TRBV19 and TRBJ2-1, the full variable domain reads DGGITQSPKYLFRKEGQNVTLSCEQNLNHDAMYWYRQDPGQGLRLIYYSQIVNDFQKGDIAEGYSVSREKKESFPLTVTSAQKNPTAFYLCASSFEGGPGYEQFFGPGTRLTVL.

This clone was observed a few times. The chain couples TRBV20-1 to TRBJ2-7, with 7 bases that match TRBD2. The CDR3 is 14 residues long. The V segment lost 3 bases and the J segment 3 bases; nucleotides outside the gene matches: 8. Germline CDR1 DFQATT, CDR2 SNEGSKA (reference sequence). The CDR3 sequence: CSASQGGPSYEQYF. In DNA, the CDR3 is TGCAGTGCTAGTCAGGGAGGGCCGAGCTACGAGCAGTACTTC.

The chain employs TRBV30 and TRBJ2-1; tentatively, D is TRBD2 (5 bases). From germline, CDR1 is GTSNPN and CDR2 SVGIG (reference sequence). This CDR3 spans 15 amino acids. Trimming stripped 2 bases from V and 1 base from J, with 12 bases between. CDR3 coding DNA: TGTGCCTGGAGTCCCCCCCGGACTTCCTACAATGAGCAGTTCTTC. Its translation is CAWSPPRTSYNEQFF. Complete variable domain (other parts from reference TRBV30 and TRBJ2-1): SQTIHQWPATLVQPVGSPLSLECTVEGTSNPNLYWYRQAAGRGLQLLFYSVGIGQISSEVPQNLSASRPQDRQFILSSKKLLLSDSGFYLCAWSPPRTSYNEQFFGPGTRLTVL.

This rearrangement joins TRBV10-3 to TRBJ2-2; D possibly corresponds to TRBD1 (5 bases). Germline V gene data show CDR1 as ENHRY and CDR2 as SYGVKD. The germline V and J ends were trimmed by 6 bases and 7 bases, with 21 bases remaining between them. The length of the CDR3 is 16 residues. DNA for the CDR3: TGTGCCATCAGCCCCGTAGGGGCGGCCACAATCGGGGAGCTGTTTTTT. Translated: CAISPVGAATIGELFF.

The gene calls are TRBV28 and TRBJ2-2, with D uncertain. This CDR3 is built from 16 residues. Germline CDR1 reads MDHEN; CDR2 reads SYDVKM. V lost 3 bases and J 0 bases, leaving 11 bases between the germline ends. CDR3 residues: CASSFGSLSNTGELFF. Written as DNA, the CDR3 is TGTGCCAGCAGTTTCGGCTCACTATCGAACACCGGGGAGCTGTTTTTT. The full variable domain, completed using reference TRBV28 and TRBJ2-2, is DVKVTQSSRYLVKRTGEKVFLECVQDMDHENMFWYRQDPGLGLRLIYFSYDVKMKEKGDIPEGYSVSREKKERFSLILESASTNQTSMYLCASSFGSLSNTGELFFGEGSRLTVL.

The chain has TRBV4-1 and TRBJ2-1, with no clear D. This CDR3 spans 16 amino acids. The ends were cut back, 1 base at V and 0 bases at J, with 10 bases in the middle. The germline V gene encodes CDR1 MGHRA and CDR2 YSYEKL. CDR3: CASSQAGSNSYNEQFF. CDR3 DNA: TGCGCCAGCAGCCAAGCAGGAAGTAACTCCTACAATGAGCAGTTCTTC.